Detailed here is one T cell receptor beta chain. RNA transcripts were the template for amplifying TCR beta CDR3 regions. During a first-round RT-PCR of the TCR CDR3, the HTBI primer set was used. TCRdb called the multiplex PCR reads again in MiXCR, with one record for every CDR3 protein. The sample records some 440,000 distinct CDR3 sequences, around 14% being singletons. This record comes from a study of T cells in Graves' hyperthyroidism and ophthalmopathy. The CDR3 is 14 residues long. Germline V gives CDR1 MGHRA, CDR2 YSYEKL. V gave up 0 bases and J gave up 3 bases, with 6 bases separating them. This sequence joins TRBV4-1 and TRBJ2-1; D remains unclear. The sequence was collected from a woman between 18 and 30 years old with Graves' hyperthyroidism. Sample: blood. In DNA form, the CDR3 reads TGCGCCAGCAGCCAAGAAGGCTTCTACAATGAGCAGTTCTTC. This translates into CASSQEGFYNEQFF.